The source of this T cell receptor beta chain is a study of blood T cell repertoires in COVID-19. Study background: The origin of the acute and convalescent COVID-19 samples was the United States, Italy and Spain.

The assay was immunoSEQ multiplex PCR, and TCRdb's table has in-frame clones only and misses some. The sample records 200,000 to 300,000 clones, 85% being singletons. This CDR3 is built from 14 residues. The ends were cut back, 2 bases at V and 1 base at J, with 9 bases in the middle. Germline V lookup: CDR1 SGDLS, CDR2 YYNGEE. The sequenced sample consisted of PBMCs or T cells enriched from blood (not recorded which). The chain carries TRBV9 and TRBJ1-1, with unresolved D. The sequence was collected from a woman aged 50 to 65 with acute COVID-19. The CDR3 DNA reads TGTGCCAGCAGCGTCCGGGGTTGGAACACTGAAGCTTTCTTT. Encoded protein: CASSVRGWNTEAFF.